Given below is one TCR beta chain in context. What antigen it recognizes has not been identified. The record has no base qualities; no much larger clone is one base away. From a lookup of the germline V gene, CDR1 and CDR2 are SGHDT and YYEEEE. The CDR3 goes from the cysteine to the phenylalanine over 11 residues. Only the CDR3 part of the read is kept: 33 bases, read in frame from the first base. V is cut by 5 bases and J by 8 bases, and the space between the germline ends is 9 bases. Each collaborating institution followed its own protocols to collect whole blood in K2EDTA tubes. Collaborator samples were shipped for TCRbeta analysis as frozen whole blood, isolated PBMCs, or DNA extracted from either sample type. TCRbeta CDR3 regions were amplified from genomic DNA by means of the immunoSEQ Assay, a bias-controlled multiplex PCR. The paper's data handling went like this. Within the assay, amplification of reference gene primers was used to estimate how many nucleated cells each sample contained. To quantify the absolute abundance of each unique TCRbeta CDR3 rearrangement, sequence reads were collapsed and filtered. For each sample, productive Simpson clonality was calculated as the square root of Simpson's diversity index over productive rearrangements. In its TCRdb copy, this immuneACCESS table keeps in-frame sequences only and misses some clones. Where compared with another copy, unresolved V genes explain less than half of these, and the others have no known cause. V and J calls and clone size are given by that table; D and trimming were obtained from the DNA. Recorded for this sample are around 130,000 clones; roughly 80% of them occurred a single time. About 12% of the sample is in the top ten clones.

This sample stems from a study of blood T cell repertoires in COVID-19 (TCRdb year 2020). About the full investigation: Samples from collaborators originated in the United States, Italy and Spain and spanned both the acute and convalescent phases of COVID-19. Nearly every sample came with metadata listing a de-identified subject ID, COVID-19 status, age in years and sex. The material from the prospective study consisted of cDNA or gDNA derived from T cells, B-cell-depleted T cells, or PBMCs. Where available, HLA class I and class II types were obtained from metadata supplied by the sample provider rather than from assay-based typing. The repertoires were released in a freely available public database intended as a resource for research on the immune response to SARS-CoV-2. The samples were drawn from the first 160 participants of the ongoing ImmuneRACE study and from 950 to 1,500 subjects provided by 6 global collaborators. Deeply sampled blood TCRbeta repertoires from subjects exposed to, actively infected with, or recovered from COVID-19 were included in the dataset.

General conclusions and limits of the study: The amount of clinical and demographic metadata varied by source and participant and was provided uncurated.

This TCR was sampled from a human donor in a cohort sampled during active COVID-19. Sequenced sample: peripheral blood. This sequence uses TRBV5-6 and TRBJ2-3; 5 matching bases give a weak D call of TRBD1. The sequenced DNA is TGTGCCAGCAGTTGGGGCCGTACGCAGTATTTT. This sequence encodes CASSWGRTQYF.